The next 22 T cell receptor beta chains were all read from a single sample in a study of blood T cell repertoires in COVID-19. The table came from immunoSEQ multiplex PCR; TCRdb's copy has only in-frame clones and leaves some out. Among under 350,000 clones listed, roughly nine tenths were seen once. The sequenced sample was PBMCs or T cells enriched from blood (not recorded which). The receptors here all came from a man in his fifties or sixties who had recovered from COVID-19.

Of note for this clone: The same CDR3 is also encoded by other DNA sequences in this sample. The chain has TRBV4-3 and TRBJ2-7; 9 nucleotides agree with TRBD2. The CDR3 has 16 amino acids. Germline CDR1 LGHNA, CDR2 YSLEER. The ends lost 0 bases at V and 3 bases at J; junction bases unmatched: 6. The CDR3 DNA reads TGCGCCAGCAGCCAAGATAGGCGGGGGGGAAACTACGAGCAGTACTTC. It specifies CASSQDRRGGNYEQYF.

A single count supports this clone. The CDR3 protein is CASGLPRTSGNRSSYNEQFF. CDR3 DNA sequence: TGTGCTAGTGGTTTGCCCAGGACTAGCGGGAACCGGAGCTCCTACAATGAGCAGTTCTTC. The rearrangement links TRBV12-5 to TRBJ2-1; 12 bases are a match to TRBD2. The CDR3 extends over 20 amino acids. V shed 2 bases and J 0 bases; nucleotides not matched to a gene: 11. Per germline, CDR1 LGHNT and CDR2 FRNRAP. The variable domain in full, completed from reference TRBV12-5 and TRBJ2-1, reads DARVTQTPRHKVTEMGQEVTMRCQPILGHNTVFWYRQTMMQGLELLAYFRNRAPLDDSGMPKDRFSAEMPDATLATLKIQPSEPRDSAVYFCASGLPRTSGNRSSYNEQFFGPGTRLTVL.

V is TRBV6-5 and J is TRBJ2-1, with TRBD2 matching over 8 bases. Germline CDR1 is MNHEY and CDR2 is SVGAGI. CDR3 length: 14 residues. The V gene end was trimmed by 6 bases and the J gene end by 8 bases; junction bases not matched to a gene: 9. The CDR3 coding sequence is TGTGCCAGCAGGATTAGCGGGACCCAGGATGAGCAGTTCTTC. It specifies CASRISGTQDEQFF.

The rearrangement joins TRBV5-6 to TRBJ1-2, with D perhaps TRBD1 (5 bases). The CDR3 consists of 14 residues. Germline lookup yields CDR1 SGHDT and CDR2 YYEEEE. V was clipped by 4 bases and J by 6 bases, with 16 bases between them. The DNA of the CDR3 is TGTGCCAGCAGCCCCTTTTCCGCGGGGGATGGCTACACCTTC. Amino acid sequence: CASSPFSAGDGYTF. Based on the CDR3 plus reference TRBV5-6 and TRBJ1-2, the full variable domain is DAGVTQSPTHLIKTRGQQVTLRCSPKSGHDTVSWYQQALGQGPQFIFQYYEEEERQRGNFPDRFSGHQFPNYSSELNVNALLLGDSALYLCASSPFSAGDGYTFGSGTRLTVV.

This clone was found once. V and J are TRBV7-2 and TRBJ1-2, with D unresolved. V gave up 5 bases and J gave up 0 bases, with 7 bases separating them. This CDR3 is 13 amino acids long. CDR1 SGHTA and CDR2 FQGNSA come from the germline V gene. CDR3 in amino acids: CASSNRANYGYTF. CDR3 coding DNA: TGTGCCAGCAGCAATCGGGCTAACTATGGCTACACCTTC.

The rearrangement uses TRBV5-4 and TRBJ1-1, with a possible D match to TRBD1 (5 bases). V lost 0 bases, J lost 3 bases, and 18 bases lay in between. The CDR3 runs 17 residues. Germline-derived CDR1 and CDR2 are SGHNT and YYREEE (reference sequence). This chain's CDR3 is CASSLGAGRGEDTEAFF. The CDR3 coding sequence is TGTGCCAGCAGCTTGGGCGCGGGGCGGGGGGAAGACACTGAAGCTTTCTTT.

The gene calls are TRBV10-3 and TRBJ1-5; no reliable D call. The length of the CDR3 is 13 residues. Germline loops: CDR1 ENHRY, CDR2 SYGVKD. V lost 4 bases and J 8 bases, leaving 12 bases between the germline ends. The CDR3 reads CAISGPGEEPQHF. CDR3 sequence (DNA): TGTGCCATCAGTGGACCCGGGGAAGAGCCCCAGCATTTT.

The V and J genes are TRBV6-5 and TRBJ1-1; 7 bases fit TRBD1. In germline, CDR1 is MNHEY, CDR2 SVGAGI. V lost 5 bases to trimming and J lost 8 bases; unmatched junction nucleotides: 11. The CDR3 consists of 14 residues. The CDR3 here is CASSRGHGSSEAFF. CDR3 DNA sequence: TGTGCCAGCAGTAGGGGGCACGGGAGCTCGGAAGCTTTCTTT.

The chain joins TRBV5-1 to TRBJ1-3; 8 bases fit TRBD1. With V trimmed by 1 base and J by 4 bases, 16 bases remained unmatched. The CDR3 contains 19 residues. From germline, CDR1 is SGHRS and CDR2 YFSETQ. The CDR3 nucleotides read TGCGCCAGCAGCTTGTGGGGGATGCCGGGACAGGTCGGCGGAAACACCATATATTTT. It specifies CASSLWGMPGQVGGNTIYF.

V and J are TRBV2 and TRBJ2-7, with 10 bases lining up with TRBD2. CDR1 is SNHLY, CDR2 FYNNEI, per germline. The CDR3 loop spans 14 amino acids. The ends lost 4 bases at V and 6 bases at J; junction bases unmatched: 6. The CDR3: CASSVNSGRSEQYF. The CDR3 DNA sequence: TGTGCCAGCAGTGTAAATAGCGGGAGGTCCGAGCAGTACTTC.

The gene calls are TRBV5-1 and TRBJ2-5, with a possible D match to TRBD2 (6 bases). The V end lost 0 bases, the J end lost 2 bases, and 11 bases lay between the germline ends. Germline loops: CDR1 SGHRS, CDR2 YFSETQ. CDR3 length: 15 residues. This chain's CDR3 is CASSLVSGKQETQYF. The CDR3 nucleotides read TGCGCCAGCAGCTTGGTTAGCGGAAAACAAGAGACCCAGTACTTC.

The CDR3 protein is CASSYSIGRGFTDTQYF. The CDR3 DNA reads as TGTGCCAGCAGTTACTCTATCGGTCGCGGGTTCACAGATACGCAGTATTTT. V and J are TRBV6-2 or TRBV6-3 and TRBJ2-3, with D perhaps TRBD2 (5 bases). The CDR3 is 17 residues long. Looked up from germline, CDR1 is MNHEY and CDR2 is SVGEGT. Between the trimmed V and J ends, which lost 0 bases and 2 bases, there was a span of 15 bases.

The chain links TRBV30 to TRBJ1-1, with D possibly being TRBD1 (6 bases). The CDR3 is 11 amino acids. Trimming removed 0 bases at V and 13 bases at J, with 12 bases between. Germline V gene data show CDR1 as GTSNPN and CDR2 as SVGIG (reference sequence). The CDR3, as DNA: TGTGCCTGGAGTGTAGGCGGGGGCCTTTTCTTT. Amino acid sequence: CAWSVGGGLFF.

This clone was seen just once. The V gene is TRBV12-5, the J gene TRBJ1-1; D perhaps matches TRBD1 (5 bases). The germline V gene encodes CDR1 LGHNT and CDR2 FRNRAP. Trimming cost V 7 bases and J 1 base, with 7 bases left between them. The length of the CDR3 is 12 residues. CDR3 in amino acids: CASDDRNTEAFF. The CDR3 DNA follows: TGTGCTAGTGATGACAGGAACACTGAAGCTTTCTTT.

The chain has TRBV3-1 (or the pseudogene TRBV3-2) and TRBJ2-7, with 7 bases matching TRBD1. V lost 3 bases to trimming and J lost 6 bases; unmatched junction nucleotides: 2. The CDR3 has 12 residues. The germline V gene encodes CDR1 LGHDT and CDR2 YNNKEL (reference sequence). Written as DNA, the CDR3 is TGTGCCAGCAGCCAGCACAGGGGCGAGCAGTACTTC. Translated, it gives CASSQHRGEQYF.

The J gene is TRBJ2-5, the V gene TRBV29-1; TRBD1 matches 7 bases. The CDR3 contains 12 residues. Per germline, CDR1 SQVTM and CDR2 ANQGSEA. J lost 2 bases, V lost 6 bases, and 3 bases had no gene match. The DNA for the CDR3 is TGCAGCGTGGGACAGAGACAAGAGACCCAGTACTTC. This encodes CSVGQRQETQYF.

V usage is TRBV29-1 and J usage is TRBJ2-3; TRBD2 matches at 9 bases. The CDR3 is 15 amino acids. V lost 4 bases to trimming and J lost 0 bases; unmatched junction nucleotides: 5. The germline V gene has CDR1 SQVTM and CDR2 ANQGSEA. CDR3 amino acids: CSVGLAGTSTDTQYF. DNA for the CDR3: TGCAGCGTTGGTCTAGCGGGAACCAGCACAGATACGCAGTATTTT.

This chain links TRBV18 with TRBJ1-1; unclear D gene. CDR1 and CDR2 from the germline V gene are KGHSH and LQKENI. Trimming removed 6 bases from V and 0 bases from J, with 11 bases in between. The length of the CDR3 is 14 residues. CDR3 sequence reads: CASSLQKMNTEAFF. In DNA, the CDR3 is TGTGCCAGCTCCCTTCAGAAGATGAACACTGAAGCTTTCTTT.

This clone came up a few times. The rearrangement links TRBV28 to TRBJ2-7, with a tentative D call TRBD1 (5 bases). CDR1 is MDHEN and CDR2 is SYDVKM in the germline V gene. This CDR3 is 13 amino acids long. Trimming stripped 3 bases from V and 2 bases from J, with 8 bases between. CDR3 sequence (DNA): TGTGCCAGCAGTTTGACAGATCCCTACGAGCAGTACTTC. Protein: CASSLTDPYEQYF.

The chain employs TRBV15 and TRBJ1-5, with 9 nucleotides matching TRBD1. This CDR3 is 14 amino acids long. CDR1 LNHNV and CDR2 YYDKDF come from the germline V gene (reference sequence). V trimming: 6 bases; J trimming: 5 bases; junction bases outside the gene matches: 5. CDR3 nucleotide sequence: TGTGCCACCAGGGCGGACAGGGGAGATCAGCCCCAGCATTTT. Translating gives CATRADRGDQPQHF.

The V gene is TRBV4-3, the J gene TRBJ2-2; D may be TRBD1 (6 bases). The CDR3 contains 16 residues. V lost 0 bases to trimming and J lost 5 bases, with 13 bases between them. CDR1 LGHNA and CDR2 YSLEER come from the germline V gene. As DNA, the CDR3 is TGCGCCAGCAGCCAAGATCCAGGGGTTCGGACCGGGGAGCTGTTTTTT. Its protein is CASSQDPGVRTGELFF.

The V gene is TRBV11-1, the J gene TRBJ2-7; 11 bases line up with TRBD1. Trimming at V came to 5 bases and at J to 2 bases, leaving 5 bases not matched to a gene. The germline V gene encodes CDR1 SGHAT and CDR2 FQDESV (reference sequence). The CDR3 has 15 amino acids. The CDR3 spells CASSRDRGSTYEQYF. CDR3 DNA: TGTGCCAGCAGCAGGGACAGGGGGTCGACCTACGAGCAGTACTTC. Variable domain in full (rest from reference TRBV11-1 and TRBJ2-7): EAEVAQSPRYKITEKSQAVAFWCDPISGHATLYWYRQILGQGPELLVQFQDESVVDDSQLPKDRFSAERLKGVDSTLKIQPAELGDSAMYLCASSRDRGSTYEQYFGPGTRLTVT.